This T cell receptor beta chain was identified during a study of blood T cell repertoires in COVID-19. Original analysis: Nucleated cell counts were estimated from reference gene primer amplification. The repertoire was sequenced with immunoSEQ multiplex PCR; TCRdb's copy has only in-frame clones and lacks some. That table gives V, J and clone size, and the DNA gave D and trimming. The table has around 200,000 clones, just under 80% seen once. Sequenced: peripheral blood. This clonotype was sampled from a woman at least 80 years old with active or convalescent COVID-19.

As DNA, the CDR3 is TGTGCCAGCAGTGAACCGGGCTATGGCTACACCTTC. The encoded protein is CASSEPGYGYTF. The chain uses TRBV2 and TRBJ1-2; no reliable D call. This CDR3 spans 12 amino acids. Trimming pared 2 bases from V and 4 bases from J, leaving 5 bases between. Germline V gene lookup returns CDR1 SNHLY and CDR2 FYNNEI.